A selection of T cell receptor beta chains follows, all from one sample in a study of shared T cell receptors in the human thymus. The data were produced by immunoSEQ multiplex PCR, yet TCRdb's version contains in-frame clones alone and is incomplete. This sample has 650,000 to 950,000 clones, with over 75% found just once. These data also featured in a second study, about human thymus T cells.

Sequencing was performed on thymocytes. Every receptor here comes from a girl in the first two years of life with a congenital heart defect. CDR3s include the opening cysteine and the closing phenylalanine or tryptophan. The order of the fields is D gene, clone size, V gene, J gene, CDR3 protein, CDR3 DNA. The D gene is left open where the match is weak. Only some rows state a clone size, as once, few, many or a class for expanded clones.

>TRBD2|-|TRBV11-2|TRBJ2-3
CASSFIKRGFTDTQYF
TGTGCCAGCAGCTTCATAAAGCGGGGGTTCACAGATACGCAGTATTTT
>-|-|TRBV30|TRBJ1-5
CAWKGVGNQPQHF
TGTGCCTGGAAGGGGGTGGGCAATCAGCCCCAGCATTTT
>-|-|TRBV5-1|TRBJ2-7
CASSRLYRNPYEQYF
TGCGCCAGCAGCCGTCTTTACAGGAACCCCTACGAGCAGTACTTC
>-|-|TRBV5-6|TRBJ2-7
CASSLFSVTQNYEQYF
TGTGCCAGCAGCTTGTTTTCGGTTACCCAAAACTACGAGCAGTACTTC
>-|-|TRBV15|TRBJ1-2
CATSPTSDYGYTF
TGTGCCACCAGCCCGACATCCGACTATGGCTACACCTTC
>-|once|TRBV28|TRBJ1-2
CASSLGGANYGYTF
TGTGCCAGCAGTTTAGGCGGGGCTAACTATGGCTACACCTTC
>-|once|TRBV7-6|TRBJ2-7
CASSLGGRSYEQYF
TGTGCCAGCAGCTTAGGGGGCCGCTCCTACGAGCAGTACTTC
>-|-|TRBV9|TRBJ1-6
CASSVGLVGGSYNSPLHF
TGTGCCAGCAGCGTAGGATTGGTCGGGGGCTCCTATAATTCACCCCTCCACTTT
>TRBD1|-|TRBV9|TRBJ1-6
CASSVDPGGGTGGRDSPLHF
TGTGCCAGCAGCGTAGATCCGGGAGGGGGGACAGGGGGACGTGATTCACCCCTCCACTTT
>-|once|TRBV9|TRBJ2-7
CASSDGDTSYEQYF
TGTGCCAGCAGCGACGGGGACACCTCCTACGAGCAGTACTTC
>-|-|TRBV15|TRBJ2-2
CATSREGHPSTGELFF
TGTGCCACCAGCAGAGAGGGACATCCTAGCACCGGGGAGCTGTTTTTT
>-|-|TRBV5-4|TRBJ2-1
CASSLTGRNEQFF
TGTGCCAGCAGCCTTACAGGGCGGAATGAGCAGTTCTTC
>TRBD1|-|TRBV25-1|TRBJ1-4
CASRQGEDEKLFF
TGTGCCAGTCGACAGGGAGAGGATGAAAAACTGTTTTTT
>-|-|TRBV4-3|TRBJ1-5
CASSHGCRSGNQPQHF
TGCGCCAGCAGCCACGGGTGTAGATCCGGCAATCAGCCCCAGCATTTT
>TRBD1|-|TRBV6-1|TRBJ2-5
CASSVNGDRGETQYF
TGTGCCAGCAGTGTCAATGGGGACAGGGGTGAGACCCAGTACTTC
>TRBD2|-|TRBV11-2|TRBJ2-3
CASSPPTSGGARVTDTQYF
TGTGCCAGCAGCCCACCCACTAGCGGGGGGGCCAGGGTCACAGATACGCAGTATTTT
>TRBD1|-|TRBV7-9|TRBJ2-7
CASSQGAGEQYF
TGTGCCAGCAGCCAGGGGGCGGGCGAGCAGTACTTC
>TRBD1|-|TRBV28|TRBJ2-7
CASSRTGRFYEQYF
TGTGCCAGCAGTCGGACAGGGCGATTCTACGAGCAGTACTTC
>-|-|TRBV5-1|TRBJ2-5
CASSLVGETQYF
TGCGCCAGCAGCTTGGTCGGAGAGACCCAGTACTTC
>-|-|TRBV9|TRBJ2-7
CASSVAPRQLYEQYF
TGTGCCAGCAGCGTGGCCCCTAGACAGCTCTACGAGCAGTACTTC
>-|-|TRBV20-1|TRBJ2-7
CSASNSEQYF
TGCAGTGCTAGTAACTCCGAGCAGTACTTC